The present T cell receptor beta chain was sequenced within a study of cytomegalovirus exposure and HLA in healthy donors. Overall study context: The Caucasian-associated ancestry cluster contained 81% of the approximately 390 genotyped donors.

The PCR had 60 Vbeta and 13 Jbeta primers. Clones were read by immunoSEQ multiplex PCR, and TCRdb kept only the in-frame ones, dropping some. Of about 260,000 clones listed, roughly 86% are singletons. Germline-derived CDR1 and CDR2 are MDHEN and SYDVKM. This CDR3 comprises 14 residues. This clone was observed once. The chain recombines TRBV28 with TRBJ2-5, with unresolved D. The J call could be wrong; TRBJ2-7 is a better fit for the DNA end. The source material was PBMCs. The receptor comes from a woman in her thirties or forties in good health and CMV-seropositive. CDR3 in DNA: TGTGCCAGCAGTAGCGCCTCGGAGTCCTACGAGCAGTACTTC. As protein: CASSSASESYEQYF.